These T cell receptor beta chains were read from a single sample in a study of T cell responses to AZD1222 COVID-19 vaccine. The protocol was immunoSEQ multiplex PCR, while the TCRdb copy is restricted to in-frame clones and leaves out a portion. This table holds roughly 100,000 clones, around 87% found once. The source material was peripheral blood, sampled on day 0 of AZD1222 vaccination. Receptors were obtained from an adult in good health. Both conserved end residues are part of each CDR3.

V gene: TRBV7-9
J gene: TRBJ1-5
CDR3 length: 15
CDR3 protein: CASSFRQGHHQPQHF

V gene: TRBV6-2/TRBV6-3
J gene: TRBJ2-3
CDR3 length: 16
CDR3 protein: CASSSWSRGLTDTQYF

V gene: TRBV27
J gene: TRBJ1-1
CDR3 length: 15
CDR3 protein: CASSPHRSGGTEAFF

V gene: TRBV5-4
J gene: TRBJ2-1
CDR3 length: 16
CDR3 protein: CASSLAAGLSYNEQFF

V gene: TRBV21-1
J gene: TRBJ2-1
CDR3 length: 14
CDR3 protein: CASSRDRVSAEQFF

V gene: TRBV19
J gene: TRBJ1-1
CDR3 length: 17
CDR3 protein: CASSPSGQDYMNTEAFF

V gene: TRBV19
J gene: TRBJ1-2
CDR3 length: 17
CDR3 protein: CASSIEGNLVGYYGYTF

V gene: TRBV27
J gene: TRBJ2-7
CDR3 length: 15
CDR3 protein: CASSLAGTGGYEQYF

V gene: TRBV6-5
J gene: TRBJ1-2
CDR3 length: 14
CDR3 protein: CASTSPEANYGYTF

V gene: TRBV27
J gene: TRBJ2-1
CDR3 length: 13
CDR3 protein: CASSFGTDNEQFF

V gene: TRBV11-2
J gene: TRBJ2-7
CDR3 length: 13
CDR3 protein: CASSSAGSDEQYF

V gene: TRBV6-2/TRBV6-3
J gene: TRBJ2-5
CDR3 length: 17
CDR3 protein: CASSPGLAEDRQETQYF

V gene: TRBV11-1
J gene: TRBJ1-1
CDR3 length: 15
CDR3 protein: CASSSDLWGGQEAFF

V gene: TRBV20-1
J gene: TRBJ2-5
CDR3 length: 10
CDR3 protein: CSADQETQYF

V gene: TRBV20-1
J gene: TRBJ2-7
CDR3 length: 11
CDR3 protein: CSANRQDEQYF

V gene: TRBV5-5
J gene: TRBJ2-3
CDR3 length: 14
CDR3 protein: CASSMDSLTDTQYF

V gene: TRBV19
J gene: TRBJ2-1
CDR3 length: 15
CDR3 protein: CASTLTGGSYNEQFF

V gene: TRBV4-1
J gene: TRBJ1-6
CDR3 length: 15
CDR3 protein: CASSQGGFYNSPLHF

V gene: TRBV4-3
J gene: TRBJ2-3
CDR3 length: 15
CDR3 protein: CASSQDRSAADTQYF

V gene: TRBV18
J gene: TRBJ1-6
CDR3 length: 18
CDR3 protein: CASSPSPRTVGDNSPLHF

V gene: TRBV18
J gene: TRBJ2-1
CDR3 length: 16
CDR3 protein: CASSPQQGLAGNEQFF

V gene: TRBV19
J gene: TRBJ2-3
CDR3 length: 13
CDR3 protein: CASSIVVTDTQYF

V gene: TRBV6-2/TRBV6-3
J gene: TRBJ1-2
CDR3 length: 12
CDR3 protein: CASSYRGYGYTF

V gene: TRBV5-1
J gene: TRBJ1-1
CDR3 length: 16
CDR3 protein: CASSLETGGGDTEAFF

V gene: TRBV6-5
J gene: TRBJ2-3
CDR3 length: 14
CDR3 protein: CASSLAGLTDTQYF

V gene: TRBV28
J gene: TRBJ2-6
CDR3 length: 13
CDR3 protein: CASSLVGANVLTF

V gene: TRBV6-1
J gene: TRBJ1-2
CDR3 length: 16
CDR3 protein: CASSDASGSEGYGYTF

V gene: TRBV10-3
J gene: TRBJ1-5
CDR3 length: 14
CDR3 protein: CAISENVQGQPQHF

V gene: TRBV4-1
J gene: TRBJ2-7
CDR3 length: 15
CDR3 protein: CASSQSPGQGYEQYF

V gene: TRBV5-6
J gene: TRBJ2-4
CDR3 length: 16
CDR3 protein: CASSLPGPLTKNIQYF

V gene: TRBV6-9
J gene: TRBJ2-7
CDR3 length: 10
CDR3 protein: CASSRYEQYF

V gene: TRBV28
J gene: TRBJ2-6
CDR3 length: 18
CDR3 protein: CASSPRDRGAGGANVLTF

V gene: TRBV19
J gene: TRBJ2-3
CDR3 length: 11
CDR3 protein: CASSPGQSQYF

V gene: TRBV6-2/TRBV6-3
J gene: TRBJ2-5
CDR3 length: 14
CDR3 protein: CASSPWTRQETQYF

V gene: TRBV11-2
J gene: TRBJ2-3
CDR3 length: 14
CDR3 protein: CASSWSQFVDTQYF

V gene: TRBV25-1
J gene: TRBJ1-1
CDR3 length: 14
CDR3 protein: CASSVRGSGTEAFF

V gene: TRBV29-1
J gene: TRBJ1-1
CDR3 length: 12
CDR3 protein: CSVMGGGTEAFF

V gene: TRBV24-1
J gene: TRBJ2-1
CDR3 length: 19
CDR3 protein: CATSDTPGLAGEVFNEQFF

V gene: TRBV9
J gene: TRBJ2-1
CDR3 length: 15
CDR3 protein: CASSGTSRSYNEQFF

V gene: TRBV11-2
J gene: TRBJ2-6
CDR3 length: 17
CDR3 protein: CASSLAVRLSGANVLTF

V gene: TRBV19
J gene: TRBJ1-1
CDR3 length: 15
CDR3 protein: CASSMTGGWVAEAFF

V gene: TRBV27
J gene: TRBJ1-6
CDR3 length: 15
CDR3 protein: CASRDPGRGNSPLHF

V gene: TRBV18
J gene: TRBJ2-5
CDR3 length: 14
CDR3 protein: CASSSRGRVETQYF

V gene: TRBV4-1
J gene: TRBJ2-3
CDR3 length: 18
CDR3 protein: CASSQHLQGALGTDTQYF

V gene: TRBV5-1
J gene: TRBJ1-2
CDR3 length: 13
CDR3 protein: CASSTSDRVGYTF

V gene: TRBV5-4
J gene: TRBJ2-5
CDR3 length: 15
CDR3 protein: CASSPGQGQKETQYF

V gene: TRBV19
J gene: TRBJ1-1
CDR3 length: 12
CDR3 protein: CASNTRGTGAFF

V gene: TRBV5-1
J gene: TRBJ1-4
CDR3 length: 14
CDR3 protein: CASSLRAGNEKLFF

V gene: TRBV7-8
J gene: TRBJ1-2
CDR3 length: 16
CDR3 protein: CASSLESLTGRGGYTF

V gene: TRBV11-2
J gene: TRBJ2-1
CDR3 length: 19
CDR3 protein: CASSLVSWTSGRSYNEQFF

V gene: TRBV6-2/TRBV6-3
J gene: TRBJ1-5
CDR3 length: 19
CDR3 protein: CASSYGAWGTGRYDQPQHF

V gene: TRBV18
J gene: TRBJ2-1
CDR3 length: 15
CDR3 protein: CASSAAGGRYNEQFF

V gene: TRBV7-8
J gene: TRBJ2-1
CDR3 length: 16
CDR3 protein: CASSLALVTIYNEQFF

V gene: TRBV7-2
J gene: TRBJ2-7
CDR3 length: 14
CDR3 protein: CASSLNPGYYEQYF

V gene: TRBV7-2
J gene: TRBJ2-7
CDR3 length: 15
CDR3 protein: CASSLTGIPIHEQYF